This passage covers 20 T cell receptor beta chains from one sample sequenced in a study of T cell changes during pregnancy in multiple sclerosis. Assay: immunoSEQ multiplex PCR; the TCRdb copy retains only in-frame clones and omits some. The sample shows tens of thousands of clones, 90% to 95% of them seen only once. The sequencing used peripheral blood, collected in the second trimester of pregnancy. The receptors derive from a female donor in good health, enrolled as a control in a pregnancy study.

The V call is TRBV9, the J call TRBJ2-2, with a possible D match to TRBD1 (7 bases). Germline lookup yields CDR1 SGDLS and CDR2 YYNGEE. The CDR3 has 15 amino acids. V was cut by 3 bases and J by 2 bases, with 11 bases left in between. The CDR3 is CASSGGTANTGELFF. The CDR3 region has the DNA TGTGCCAGCAGCGGCGGGACAGCCAACACCGGGGAGCTGTTTTTT.

The V gene is TRBV2, the J gene TRBJ2-3; perhaps TRBD1 as D (7 bases). V was trimmed by 8 bases and J by 2 bases, leaving 14 bases between them. Germline V lookup: CDR1 SNHLY, CDR2 FYNNEI. The CDR3 totals 14 residues. The CDR3 region is CASLRDRVTDTQYF. For the CDR3, the DNA is TGTGCCAGCTTGCGGGACAGAGTCACAGATACGCAGTATTTT.

The V and J genes are TRBV4-1 and TRBJ1-6; D unclear. The CDR3 covers 16 residues. Germline values: CDR1 MGHRA, CDR2 YSYEKL. With 4 bases removed from V and 0 bases from J, the gap between germline ends came to 10 bases. CDR3 coding DNA: TGCGCCAGCAGCCCGGAAGGGAGCTCCTATAATTCACCCCTCCACTTT. Its translation is CASSPEGSSYNSPLHF.

The rearrangement links TRBV5-1 to TRBJ2-1, with a possible D match to TRBD1 (6 bases). Germline V gene lookup returns CDR1 SGHRS and CDR2 YFSETQ. The V end was cut by 3 bases, the J end by 7 bases, with 23 bases between. The CDR3 runs to 17 residues. This CDR3 is CASSSGFRDTQLNEQFF. The CDR3 coding sequence is TGCGCCAGCAGCTCGGGGTTCCGGGACACCCAGCTGAATGAGCAGTTCTTC.

The chain couples TRBV5-1 to TRBJ1-2, with 7 bases lining up with TRBD1. The germline V gene has CDR1 SGHRS and CDR2 YFSETQ. This CDR3 has 13 residues. The trim removed 3 bases at V and 4 bases at J, leaving 3 bases unmatched. The CDR3 loop reads CASSYGTVYGYTF. For the CDR3, the DNA is TGCGCCAGCAGCTATGGGACAGTCTATGGCTACACCTTC.

The rearrangement joins TRBV4-2 to TRBJ1-1; TRBD1 agrees at 8 bases. The ends lost 0 bases at V and 4 bases at J; junction bases unmatched: 10. Germline CDR1 reads LGHNA; CDR2 reads YNFKEQ. The CDR3 length is 17 residues. In DNA, the CDR3 is TGTGCCAGCAGCCAAGACCTCATTACAGGGGGAGTCACTGAAGCTTTCTTT. Translated: CASSQDLITGGVTEAFF.

J is TRBJ2-6 and V is TRBV5-4; D is ambiguous. Germline CDR1 SGHNT, CDR2 YYREEE (reference sequence). Trimming cost V 4 bases and J 0 bases, with 2 bases left between them. The CDR3 loop spans 13 amino acids. CDR3 in amino acids: CASSRSGANVLTF. As DNA, the CDR3 is TGTGCCAGCAGCCGCTCTGGGGCCAACGTCCTGACTTTC.

The chain is built from TRBV19 and TRBJ1-4, with D possibly being TRBD1 (5 bases). Trimming took 5 bases from V and 3 from J, leaving 16 bases between them. CDR1 is LNHDA, CDR2 SQIVND, per germline (reference sequence). CDR3 length: 16 residues. CDR3 nucleotide sequence: TGTGCCAGTAGTGTATTAAGGGGCCAATCTAATGAAAAACTGTTTTTT. Its protein product is CASSVLRGQSNEKLFF.

This chain links TRBV7-9 with TRBJ1-2; D gene unclear. The CDR3 spans 16 residues. Trimming pared 3 bases from V and 0 bases from J, leaving 14 bases between. CDR1 SEHNR and CDR2 FQNEAQ come from the germline V gene (reference sequence). The CDR3: CASSFPPPGTNYGYTF. The CDR3 coding sequence is TGTGCCAGCAGCTTCCCCCCGCCAGGAACTAACTATGGCTACACCTTC.

The chain joins TRBV6-5 to TRBJ2-7, with D maybe TRBD1 (6 bases). The CDR3 consists of 14 residues. Germline V CDR1 and CDR2: MNHEY, SVGAGI. V was shortened by 3 bases and J by 3 bases, with 12 bases between the two germline ends. The CDR3, as DNA: TGTGCCAGCAGTTATCTACAGGGTAGCTACGAGCAGTACTTC. Translated: CASSYLQGSYEQYF.

This clone has only a few counts. The chain uses TRBV4-1 and TRBJ2-2; no firm D call. CDR3 size: 13 residues. Trimming took 5 bases from V and 6 from J, leaving 10 bases between them. Per germline, CDR1 MGHRA and CDR2 YSYEKL. The CDR3 coding sequence is TGCGCCAGCAGCAACGGCGGCGCCGGGGAGCTGTTTTTT. Translating it yields CASSNGGAGELFF.

The chain employs TRBV7-3 and TRBJ2-7; 9 bases agree with TRBD2. Germline V gene data show CDR1 as SGHTA and CDR2 as FQGTGA. With V trimmed by 5 bases and J by 2 bases, 4 bases remained unmatched. There are 14 residues in the CDR3. For the CDR3, the DNA is TGTGCCAGCAGCCCGACTAGCGGTACCTACGAGCAGTACTTC. It is translated as CASSPTSGTYEQYF.

The genes are TRBV11-2 and TRBJ1-3, with 9 bases fitting TRBD1. The germline V gene encodes CDR1 SGHAT and CDR2 FQNNGV. V gave up 5 bases and J gave up 4 bases; unmatched junction bases: 6. This CDR3 region has 15 residues. The CDR3 region is CASSPGTGTGNTIYF. DNA for the CDR3: TGTGCCAGCAGCCCCGGGACAGGGACCGGAAACACCATATATTTT.

The chain carries TRBV4-2 and TRBJ1-4, with TRBD1 matching 10 bases. J was trimmed by 5 bases and V by 3 bases; bases with no gene match: 3. Germline V gene sequence: CDR1 LGHNA, CDR2 YNFKEQ. This CDR3 has 15 amino acids. CDR3 sequence: CASSQTGGSNEKLFF. CDR3 in DNA: TGTGCCAGCAGCCAGACAGGGGGCTCAAATGAAAAACTGTTTTTT.

V gene TRBV18 combines with J gene TRBJ2-3; D not resolved. Germline V gene lookup returns CDR1 KGHSH and CDR2 LQKENI. V was clipped by 1 base and J by 2 bases, with 10 bases between them. The CDR3 is 15 amino acids. CDR3 amino acids: CASSPRVSTTDTQYF. CDR3 DNA: TGTGCCAGCTCACCACGTGTCAGTACCACAGATACGCAGTATTTT.

This clone was counted only a few times. The chain carries TRBV18 and TRBJ1-6; TRBD1 matches at 9 bases. Germline V CDR1 and CDR2: KGHSH, LQKENI. The CDR3 spans 14 residues. Unmatched junction bases numbered 1, after V lost 3 bases and J lost 7 bases. CDR3: CASSPGTGNSPLHF. CDR3 DNA: TGTGCCAGCTCACCCGGGACAGGGAATTCACCCCTCCACTTT.

V is TRBV30 and J is TRBJ1-1, with D uncertain. With 2 bases removed from V and 1 base from J, the gap between germline ends came to 11 bases. This CDR3 is 14 amino acids long. In germline, CDR1 is GTSNPN, CDR2 SVGIG (reference sequence). CDR3 residues: CAWSSGVRNTEAFF. The CDR3 DNA sequence: TGTGCCTGGAGTAGCGGGGTACGGAACACTGAAGCTTTCTTT.

The rearrangement joins TRBV6-4 to TRBJ2-2; 8 bases align to TRBD1. Per the germline V gene, CDR1 is MRHNA and CDR2 is SNTAGT. The CDR3 extends over 14 amino acids. V trimming: 4 bases; J trimming: 3 bases; junction bases outside the gene matches: 1. In nucleotides, the CDR3 is TGTGCCAGCAGTGCGGGACAGGACACCGGGGAGCTGTTTTTT. This codes for CASSAGQDTGELFF.

V is TRBV7-8 and J is TRBJ2-3; D unclear. Germline V gene data show CDR1 as SGHVS and CDR2 as FQNEAQ. Deletions cut 6 bases from V and 1 base from J, with 5 bases between. The CDR3 consists of 12 residues. The CDR3 DNA follows: TGTGCCAGCAGAGAGGGCACAGATACGCAGTATTTT. This codes for CASREGTDTQYF.

This chain joins TRBV28 and TRBJ1-1; 9 bases are shared with TRBD1. With 5 bases clipped from V and 4 bases from J, the junction kept 11 bases outside the gene matches. The germline V gene has CDR1 MDHEN and CDR2 SYDVKM. The CDR3 runs 16 residues. CDR3 residues: CASSPPPGQGSTEAFF. CDR3 DNA: TGTGCCAGCAGTCCACCTCCCGGACAGGGGAGCACTGAAGCTTTCTTT.